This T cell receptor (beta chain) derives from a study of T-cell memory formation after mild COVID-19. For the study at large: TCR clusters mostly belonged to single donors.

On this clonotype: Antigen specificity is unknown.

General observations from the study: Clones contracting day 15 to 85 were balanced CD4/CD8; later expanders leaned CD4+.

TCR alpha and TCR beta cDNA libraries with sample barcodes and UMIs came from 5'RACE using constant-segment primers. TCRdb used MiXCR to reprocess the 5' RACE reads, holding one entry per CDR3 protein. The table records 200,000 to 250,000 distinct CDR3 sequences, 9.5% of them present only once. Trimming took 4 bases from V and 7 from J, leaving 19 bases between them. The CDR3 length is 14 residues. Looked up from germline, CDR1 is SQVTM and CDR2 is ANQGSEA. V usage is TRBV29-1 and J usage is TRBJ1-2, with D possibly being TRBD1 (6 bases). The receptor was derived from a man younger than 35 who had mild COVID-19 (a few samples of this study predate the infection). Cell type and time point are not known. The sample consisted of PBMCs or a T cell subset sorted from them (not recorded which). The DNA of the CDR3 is TGCAGCGTTGGAAGGCCCGCAGAAGGGGGTGGCTACACCTTC. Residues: CSVGRPAEGGGYTF.